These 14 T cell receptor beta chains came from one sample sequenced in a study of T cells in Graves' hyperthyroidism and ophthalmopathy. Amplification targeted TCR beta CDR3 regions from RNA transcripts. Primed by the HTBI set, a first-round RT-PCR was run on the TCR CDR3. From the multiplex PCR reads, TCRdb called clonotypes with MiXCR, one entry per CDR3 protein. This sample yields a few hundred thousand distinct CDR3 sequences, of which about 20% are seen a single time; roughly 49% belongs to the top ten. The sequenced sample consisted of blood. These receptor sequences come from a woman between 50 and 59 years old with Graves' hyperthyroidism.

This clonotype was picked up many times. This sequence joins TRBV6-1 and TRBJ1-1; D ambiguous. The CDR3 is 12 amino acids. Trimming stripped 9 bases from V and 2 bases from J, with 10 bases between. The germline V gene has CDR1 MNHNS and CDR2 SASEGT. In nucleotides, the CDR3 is TGTGCCAGTTCTCCGGGCAACACTGAAGCTTTCTTT. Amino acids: CASSPGNTEAFF.

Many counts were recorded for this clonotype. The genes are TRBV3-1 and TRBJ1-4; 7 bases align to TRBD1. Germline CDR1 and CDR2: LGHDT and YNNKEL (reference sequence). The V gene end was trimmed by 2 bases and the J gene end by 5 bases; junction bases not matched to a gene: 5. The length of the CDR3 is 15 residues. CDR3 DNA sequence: TGTGCCAGCAGCCAACCGACAGGGAGGAATGAAAAACTGTTTTTT. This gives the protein CASSQPTGRNEKLFF.

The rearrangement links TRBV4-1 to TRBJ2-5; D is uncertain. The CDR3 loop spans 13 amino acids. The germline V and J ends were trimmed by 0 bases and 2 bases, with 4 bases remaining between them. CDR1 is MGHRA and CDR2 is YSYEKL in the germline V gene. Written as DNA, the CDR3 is TGCGCCAGCAGCCAAGAACGGCAAGAGACCCAGTACTTC. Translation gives CASSQERQETQYF.

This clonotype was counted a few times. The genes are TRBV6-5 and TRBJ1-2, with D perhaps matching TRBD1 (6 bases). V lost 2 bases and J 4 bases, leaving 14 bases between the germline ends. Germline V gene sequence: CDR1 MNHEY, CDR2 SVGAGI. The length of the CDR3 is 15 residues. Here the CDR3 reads CASSYQDSFIYGYTF. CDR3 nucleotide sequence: TGTGCCAGCAGTTACCAGGACAGTTTCATCTATGGCTACACCTTC.

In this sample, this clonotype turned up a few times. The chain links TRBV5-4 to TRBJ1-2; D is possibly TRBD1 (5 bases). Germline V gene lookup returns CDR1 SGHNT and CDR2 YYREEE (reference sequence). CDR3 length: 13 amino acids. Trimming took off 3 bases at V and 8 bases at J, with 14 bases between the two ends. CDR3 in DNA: TGTGCCAGCAGCTCGCCCAGGGTCGAAGGCTACACCTTC. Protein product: CASSSPRVEGYTF.

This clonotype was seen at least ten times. CDR3 loop: CASSLGARSSYNEQFF. The CDR3 region has the DNA TGTGCCAGCAGCTTAGGTGCAAGAAGCTCCTACAATGAGCAGTTCTTC. The gene calls are TRBV11-2 and TRBJ2-1; D not certain. V dropped 1 base and J dropped 0 bases, with 10 bases sitting between them. CDR1 and CDR2 (germline): SGHAT, FQNNGV. CDR3 length equals 16 residues.

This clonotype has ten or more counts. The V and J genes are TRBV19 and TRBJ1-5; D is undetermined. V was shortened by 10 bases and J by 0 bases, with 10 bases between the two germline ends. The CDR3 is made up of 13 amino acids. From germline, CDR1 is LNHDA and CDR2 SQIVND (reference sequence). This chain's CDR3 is CATQTASNQPQHF. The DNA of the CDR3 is TGTGCCACCCAGACCGCTAGCAATCAGCCCCAGCATTTT.

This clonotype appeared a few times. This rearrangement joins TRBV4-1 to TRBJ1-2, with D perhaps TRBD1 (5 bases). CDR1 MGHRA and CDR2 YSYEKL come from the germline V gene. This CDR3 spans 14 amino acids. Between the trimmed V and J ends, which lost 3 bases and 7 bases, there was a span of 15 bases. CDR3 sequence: CASSQVAAGFGYTF. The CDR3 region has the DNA TGCGCCAGCAGCCAGGTCGCCGCAGGGTTTGGCTACACCTTC.

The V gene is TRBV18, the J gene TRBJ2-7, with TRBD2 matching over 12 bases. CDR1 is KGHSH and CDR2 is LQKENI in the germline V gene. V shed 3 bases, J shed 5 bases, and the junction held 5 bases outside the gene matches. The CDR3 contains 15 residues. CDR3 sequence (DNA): TGTGCCAGCTCACCCCGACTAGCGGGAGAAAACGAGCAGTACTTC. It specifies CASSPRLAGENEQYF.

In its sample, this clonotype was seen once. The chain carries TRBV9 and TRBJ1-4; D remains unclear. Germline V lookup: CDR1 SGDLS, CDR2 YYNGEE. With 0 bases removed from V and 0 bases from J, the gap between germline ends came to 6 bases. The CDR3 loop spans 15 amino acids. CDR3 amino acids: CASSVDMATNEKLFF. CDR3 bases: TGTGCCAGCAGCGTAGATATGGCAACTAATGAAAAACTGTTTTTT.

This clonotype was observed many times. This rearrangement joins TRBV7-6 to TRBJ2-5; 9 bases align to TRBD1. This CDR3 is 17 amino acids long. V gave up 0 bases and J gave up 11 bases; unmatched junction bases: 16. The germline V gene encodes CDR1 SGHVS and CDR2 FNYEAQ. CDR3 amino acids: CASSLAPGQGLTGLQYF. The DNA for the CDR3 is TGTGCCAGCAGCTTAGCACCGGGACAGGGACTTACCGGTTTACAGTACTTC.

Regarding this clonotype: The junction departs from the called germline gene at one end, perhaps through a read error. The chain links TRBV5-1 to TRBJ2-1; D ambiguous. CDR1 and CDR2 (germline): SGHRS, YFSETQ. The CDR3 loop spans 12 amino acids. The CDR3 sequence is CASSLVSNEQFF. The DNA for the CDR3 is TGTGCCAGCAGCTTGGTGAGCAATGAGCAGTTCTTC.

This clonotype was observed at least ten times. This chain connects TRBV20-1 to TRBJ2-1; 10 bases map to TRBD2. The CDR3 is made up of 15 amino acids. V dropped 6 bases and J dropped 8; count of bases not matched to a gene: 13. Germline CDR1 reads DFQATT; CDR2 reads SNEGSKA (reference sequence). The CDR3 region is CSAQRSGGGGYEQFF. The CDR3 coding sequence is TGCAGTGCCCAGAGAAGCGGGGGGGGGGGCTATGAGCAGTTCTTC.

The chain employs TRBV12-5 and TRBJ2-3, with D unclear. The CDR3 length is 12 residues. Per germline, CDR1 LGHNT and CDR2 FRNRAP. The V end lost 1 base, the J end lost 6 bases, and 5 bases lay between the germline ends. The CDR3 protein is CASGLGRDTQYF. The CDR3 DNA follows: TGTGCTAGTGGTTTGGGAAGGGATACGCAGTATTTT. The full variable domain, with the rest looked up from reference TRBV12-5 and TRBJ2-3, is DARVTQTPRHKVTEMGQEVTMRCQPILGHNTVFWYRQTMMQGLELLAYFRNRAPLDDSGMPKDRFSAEMPDATLATLKIQPSEPRDSAVYFCASGLGRDTQYFGPGTRLTVL.